This TCR beta chain was sequenced in a study of regulatory T cells in long-lasting Graves disease. V was shortened by 7 bases and J by 3 bases, with 12 bases between the two germline ends. The CDR3 contains 13 residues. Germline V gene data show CDR1 as MNHNS and CDR2 as SASEGT. There are many counts of this clonotype. This sample's time point: newly diagnosed GD, antithyroid drugs for less than 3 months. There was RNA extracted from PBMCs, and the TCR library was made from it. Arm-PCR of CDR3 regions with iRepertoire HTBI primers generated TCR beta libraries. Original handling: Samples jointly harbored 60 or so TRBV and approximately 15 TRBJ segments. Using its own MiXCR run on the multiplex PCR reads, TCRdb lists one record per CDR3 protein. The V and J calls and clone size are TCRdb's, not the authors'. Of 440,000 or so distinct CDR3 sequences detected, around 17% appear once; the ten largest clones hold 9.5% to 12%.

A further study also used this sample, focusing on T cells in Graves' hyperthyroidism and ophthalmopathy.

The input for sequencing was peripheral blood mononuclear cells (PBMCs), taken at new diagnosis, from a patient treated with antithyroid drugs. The chain uses TRBV6-1 and TRBJ1-2; TRBD1 might be the D (5 bases). This TCR came from a woman aged 25 to 39 with Graves disease. CDR3 region: CASIDSAHYGYTF. The CDR3, as DNA: TGTGCCAGCATCGACAGTGCTCACTATGGCTACACCTTC.